This TCR beta chain derives from a study of cytomegalovirus exposure and HLA in healthy donors. While the first cohort had 600 to 750 subjects, the donors belonged to the separate validation cohort of over a hundred subjects. Germline values: CDR1 SNHLY, CDR2 FYNNEI. This CDR3 is 16 amino acids long. Trimming removed 6 bases from V and 2 bases from J, with 17 bases in between. Comments on this clone: The antigen is undetermined.

Study-wide results and caveats: It was found in a later analysis that first-cohort TCR clusters tended to co-occur in the 90 to 150 validation repertoires. The majority of TCR sequences were rare, yet some public TCRs appeared in many donors. In vitro data verified three CMV-associated chains as specific for CMV antigens.

Measured with immunoSEQ multiplex PCR; TCRdb has only the in-frame clones, and not every one. The data contain about 280,000 clones, roughly 90% of them singletons. The TCR sequence derives from a woman between 18 and 29 years old in good health and CMV-seronegative. Sequenced material: PBMCs. The gene calls are TRBV2 and TRBJ1-5; a weak D match, TRBD1 (6 bases). The CDR3 sequence is CASSLEIEGGNQPQHF. The CDR3 DNA is TGTGCCAGCAGCCTGGAAATCGAGGGGGGCAATCAGCCCCAGCATTTT.